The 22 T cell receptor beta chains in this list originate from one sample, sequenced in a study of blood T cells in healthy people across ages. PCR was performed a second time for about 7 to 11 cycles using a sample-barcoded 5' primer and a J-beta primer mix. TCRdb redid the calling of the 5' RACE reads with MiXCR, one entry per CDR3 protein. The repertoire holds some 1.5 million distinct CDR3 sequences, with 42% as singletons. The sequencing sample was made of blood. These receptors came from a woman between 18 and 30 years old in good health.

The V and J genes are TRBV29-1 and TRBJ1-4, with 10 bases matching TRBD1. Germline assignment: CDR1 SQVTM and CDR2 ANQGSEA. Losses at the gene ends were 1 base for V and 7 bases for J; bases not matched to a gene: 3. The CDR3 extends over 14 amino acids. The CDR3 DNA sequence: TGCAGCGTTGAAGGTGACAGGGGGCGTGAAAAACTGTTTTTT. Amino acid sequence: CSVEGDRGREKLFF.

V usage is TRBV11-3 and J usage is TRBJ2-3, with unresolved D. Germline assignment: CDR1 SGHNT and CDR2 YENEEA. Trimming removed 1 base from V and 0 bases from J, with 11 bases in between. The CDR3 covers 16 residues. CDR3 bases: TGTGCCAGCAGCTTAGGAGCACAGATAAGCACAGATACGCAGTATTTT. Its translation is CASSLGAQISTDTQYF. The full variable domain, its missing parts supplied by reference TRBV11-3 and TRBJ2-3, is EAGVVQSPRYKIIEKKQPVAFWCNPISGHNTLYWYLQNLGQGPELLIRYENEEAVDDSQLPKDRFSAERLKGVDSTLKIQPAELGDSAVYLCASSLGAQISTDTQYFGPGTRLTVL.

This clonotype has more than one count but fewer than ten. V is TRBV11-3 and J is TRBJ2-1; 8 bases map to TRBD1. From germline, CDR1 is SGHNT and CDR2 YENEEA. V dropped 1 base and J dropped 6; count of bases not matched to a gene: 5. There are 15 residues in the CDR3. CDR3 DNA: TGTGCCAGCAGCTTAGGGGGACAGGCACTCAATGAGCAGTTCTTC. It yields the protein CASSLGGQALNEQFF.

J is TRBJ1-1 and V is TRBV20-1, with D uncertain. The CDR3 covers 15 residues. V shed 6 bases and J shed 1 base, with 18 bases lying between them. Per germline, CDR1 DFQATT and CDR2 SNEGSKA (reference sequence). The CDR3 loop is CSAPNGGDSNTEAFF. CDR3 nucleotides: TGCAGTGCCCCAAATGGCGGGGATTCGAACACTGAAGCTTTCTTT.

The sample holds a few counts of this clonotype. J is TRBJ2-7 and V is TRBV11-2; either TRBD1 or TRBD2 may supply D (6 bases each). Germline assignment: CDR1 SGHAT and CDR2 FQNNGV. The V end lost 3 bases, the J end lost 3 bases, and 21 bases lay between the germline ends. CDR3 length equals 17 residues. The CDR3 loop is CASSFPSRGEPLYEQYF. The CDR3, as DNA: TGTGCCAGCAGCTTCCCTAGTAGGGGGGAACCCCTCTACGAGCAGTACTTC.

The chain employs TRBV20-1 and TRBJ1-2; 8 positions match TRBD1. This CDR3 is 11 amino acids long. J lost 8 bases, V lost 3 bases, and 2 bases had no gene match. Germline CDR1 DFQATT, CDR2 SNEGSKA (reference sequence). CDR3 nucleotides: TGCAGTGCTAGCCGGACAGGGGGCTACACCTTC. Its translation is CSASRTGGYTF.

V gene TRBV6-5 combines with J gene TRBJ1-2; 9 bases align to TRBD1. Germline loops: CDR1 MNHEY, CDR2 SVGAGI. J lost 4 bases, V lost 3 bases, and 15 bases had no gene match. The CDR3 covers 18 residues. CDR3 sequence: CASSYSPGQGDFSYGYTF. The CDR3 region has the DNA TGTGCCAGCAGTTATTCTCCGGGACAGGGAGATTTTAGCTATGGCTACACCTTC.

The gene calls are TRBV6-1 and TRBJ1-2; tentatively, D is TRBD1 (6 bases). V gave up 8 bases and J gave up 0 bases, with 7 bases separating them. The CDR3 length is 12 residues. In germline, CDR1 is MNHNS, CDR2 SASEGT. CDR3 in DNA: TGTGCCAGCCACAGGGCTAACTATGGCTACACCTTC. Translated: CASHRANYGYTF.

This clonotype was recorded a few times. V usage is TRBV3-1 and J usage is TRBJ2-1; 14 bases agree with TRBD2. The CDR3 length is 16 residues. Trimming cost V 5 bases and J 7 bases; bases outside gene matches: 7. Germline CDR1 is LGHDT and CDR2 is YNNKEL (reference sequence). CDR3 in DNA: TGTGCCAGCAGCTCCTTTGGGACTAGCGGGGGAAATGAGCAGTTCTTC. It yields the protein CASSSFGTSGGNEQFF.

The CDR3 bases are TGTGCCAGCAGACCCACAGGGGTAACCTACGAGCAGTACTTC. Translated: CASRPTGVTYEQYF. J is TRBJ2-7 and V is TRBV12-3 or TRBV12-4; the match to TRBD1 covers 7 bases. V was pared by 6 bases and J by 2 bases, with 7 bases of the junction left unmatched. This CDR3 region has 14 residues.

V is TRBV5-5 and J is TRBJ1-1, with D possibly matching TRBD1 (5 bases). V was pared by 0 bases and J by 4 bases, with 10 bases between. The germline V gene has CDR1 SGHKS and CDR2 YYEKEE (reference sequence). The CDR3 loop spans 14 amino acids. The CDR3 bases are TGTGCCAGCAGCTTGGAGAGGGGAGCCACTGAAGCTTTCTTT. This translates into CASSLERGATEAFF.

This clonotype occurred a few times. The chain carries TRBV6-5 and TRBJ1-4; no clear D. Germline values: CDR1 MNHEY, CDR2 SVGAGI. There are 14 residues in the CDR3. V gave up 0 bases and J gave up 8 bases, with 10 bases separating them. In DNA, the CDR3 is TGTGCCAGCAGTTACTCGCGGGCGTGGGAAAAACTGTTTTTT. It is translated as CASSYSRAWEKLFF.

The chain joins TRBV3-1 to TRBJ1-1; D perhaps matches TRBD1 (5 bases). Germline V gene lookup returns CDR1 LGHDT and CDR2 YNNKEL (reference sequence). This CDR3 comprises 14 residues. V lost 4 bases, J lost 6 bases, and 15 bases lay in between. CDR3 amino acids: CASSPSDRGPEAFF. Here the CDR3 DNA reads TGTGCCAGCAGCCCCAGTGACCGGGGCCCTGAAGCTTTCTTT.

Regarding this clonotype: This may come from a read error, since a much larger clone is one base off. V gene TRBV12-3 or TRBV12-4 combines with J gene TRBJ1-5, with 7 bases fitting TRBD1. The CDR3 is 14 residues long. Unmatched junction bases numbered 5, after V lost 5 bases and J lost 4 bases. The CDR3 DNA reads TGTGCCAGCAGTCCCCGGGACAGAAATCAGCCCCAGCATTTT. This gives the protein CASSPRDRNQPQHF.

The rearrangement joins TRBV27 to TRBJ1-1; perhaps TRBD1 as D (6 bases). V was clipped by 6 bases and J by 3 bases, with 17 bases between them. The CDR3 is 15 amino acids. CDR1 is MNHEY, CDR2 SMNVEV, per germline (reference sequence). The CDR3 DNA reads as TGTGCCAGCAGAAACTTGGGGGCAACTTACACTGAAGCTTTCTTT. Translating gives CASRNLGATYTEAFF.

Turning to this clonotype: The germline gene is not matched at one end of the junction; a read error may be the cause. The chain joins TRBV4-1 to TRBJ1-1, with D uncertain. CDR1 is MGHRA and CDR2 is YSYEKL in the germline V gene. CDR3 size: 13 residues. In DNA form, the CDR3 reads TGCGCCAGCAGCCAAACCAGGAGTACTGAAGCTCTCTTT. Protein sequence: CASSQTRSTEALF.

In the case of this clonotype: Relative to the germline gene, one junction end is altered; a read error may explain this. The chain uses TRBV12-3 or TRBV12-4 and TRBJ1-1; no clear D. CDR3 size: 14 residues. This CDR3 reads CAGSPGWMDTEAFF. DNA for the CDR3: TGTGCCGGCAGCCCCGGATGGATGGACACTGAAGCTTTCTTT.

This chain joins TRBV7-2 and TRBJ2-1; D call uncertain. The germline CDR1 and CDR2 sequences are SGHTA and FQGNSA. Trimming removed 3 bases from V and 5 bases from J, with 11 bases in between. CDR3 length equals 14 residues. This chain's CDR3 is CASSFAPVDNEQFF. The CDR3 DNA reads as TGTGCCAGCAGCTTTGCACCTGTCGACAATGAGCAGTTCTTC.

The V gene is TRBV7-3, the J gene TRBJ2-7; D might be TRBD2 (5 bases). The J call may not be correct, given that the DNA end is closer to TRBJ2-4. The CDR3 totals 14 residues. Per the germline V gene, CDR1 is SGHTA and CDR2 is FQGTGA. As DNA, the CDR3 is TGTGCCAGCAGCCCCCCCGAGGGAGCAAACATTCAGTACTTC. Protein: CASSPPEGANIQYF.

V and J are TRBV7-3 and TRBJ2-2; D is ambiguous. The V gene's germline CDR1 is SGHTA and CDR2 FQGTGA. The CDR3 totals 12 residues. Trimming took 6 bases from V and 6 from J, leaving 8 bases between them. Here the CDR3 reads CASSIASGELFF. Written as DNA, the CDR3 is TGTGCCAGCAGTATAGCATCCGGGGAGCTGTTTTTT.

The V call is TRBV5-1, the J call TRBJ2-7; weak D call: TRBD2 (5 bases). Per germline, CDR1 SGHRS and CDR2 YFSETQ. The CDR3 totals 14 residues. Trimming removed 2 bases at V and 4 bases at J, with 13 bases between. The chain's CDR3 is CASSFGVFSYEQYF. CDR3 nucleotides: TGCGCCAGCAGCTTCGGGGTATTTTCATACGAGCAGTACTTC.

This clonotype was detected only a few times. The CDR3 reads CASSSQIMNTEAFF. CDR3 nucleotide sequence: TGTGCCAGCAGTTCGCAGATAATGAACACTGAAGCTTTCTTT. This rearrangement joins TRBV27 to TRBJ1-1; D gene unclear. This CDR3 has 14 amino acids. V lost 4 bases to trimming and J lost 0 bases, with 9 bases between them. Germline assignment: CDR1 MNHEY and CDR2 SMNVEV (reference sequence).